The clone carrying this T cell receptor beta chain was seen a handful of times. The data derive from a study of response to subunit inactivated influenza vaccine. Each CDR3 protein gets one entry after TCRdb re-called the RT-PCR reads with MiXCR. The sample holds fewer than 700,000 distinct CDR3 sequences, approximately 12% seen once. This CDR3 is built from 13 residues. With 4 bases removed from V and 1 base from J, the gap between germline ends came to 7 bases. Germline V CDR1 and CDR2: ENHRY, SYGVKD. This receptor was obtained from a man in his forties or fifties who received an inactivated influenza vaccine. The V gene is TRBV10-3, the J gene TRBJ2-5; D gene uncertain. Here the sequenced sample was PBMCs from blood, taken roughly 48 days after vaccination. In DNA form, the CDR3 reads TGTGCCATCAGTGCGAGCAGCCAAGAGACCCAGTACTTC. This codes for CAISASSQETQYF.